The source of this TCR beta chain is a study of graft-versus-host responses after intestinal transplantation. Comments on this clone: Its antigen is unknown.

Germline CDR1 and CDR2: SGDLS and YYNGEE. The CDR3 is made up of 15 amino acids. V lost 6 bases, J lost 3 bases, and 11 bases stayed unmatched. Libraries were prepared by immunoSEQ multiplex PCR; TCRdb keeps only in-frame clonotypes and omits some of them. The sample has tens of thousands of clones, about 94% seen once. The gene calls are TRBV9 and TRBJ2-7, with TRBD1 matching over 8 bases. The sequence came from a human donor who was the organ donor for an intestinal transplant. This sample comprised unstimulated CD4+ T cells sorted from spleen or lymph node cells, obtained before transplant. The CDR3 here is CASTDEDRGVYEQYF. CDR3 coding DNA: TGTGCCAGCACCGATGAAGACAGGGGAGTCTACGAGCAGTACTTC.